This section outlines one TCR beta chain sequence together with its context. There is no known antigen for this receptor. Per-nucleotide qualities are absent, and no much larger clonotype sits a single base away. Relative to germline, V is missing 5 bases and J is missing 5 bases, with 8 bases of the junction outside any gene match. The CDR3 runs 14 residues from the cysteine to the phenylalanine. Just the 42-base CDR3 DNA is kept, in frame starting at base 1. From a lookup of the germline V gene (reference sequence), CDR1 and CDR2 are SGHAT and FQDESV. Each collaborating institution followed its own protocols to collect whole blood in K2EDTA tubes. For TCRbeta analysis, collaborator samples were shipped as frozen whole blood, as isolated PBMCs, or as DNA extracted from either sample type. This record belongs to a study of blood T cell repertoires in COVID-19 (dated by TCRdb to 2018 to 2021). At the level of the whole study: Samples from collaborators originated in the United States, Italy and Spain and spanned both the acute and convalescent phases of COVID-19. The material from the prospective study consisted of cDNA or gDNA derived from T cells, B-cell-depleted T cells, or PBMCs. Subjects who had been exposed to COVID-19, were actively infected with it, or had recovered from it provided the deeply sampled blood TCRbeta repertoires that made up the dataset. A freely available public database, intended as a resource for researchers studying the immune response to SARS-CoV-2, is where the repertoires were released. Samples were obtained from the ongoing ImmuneRACE study (first 160 participants) and from 1,254 subjects provided by 6 global collaborators. Sample metadata almost always included a de-identified subject ID, COVID-19 status, age in years and sex. Where HLA class I and class II types were available, the types were taken from metadata supplied by the sample provider, not from assay-based typing. On the study overall, not on this receptor specifically: How much clinical and demographic metadata was included differed by source and by participant, and the metadata was provided uncurated.

The immunoSEQ Assay, a bias-controlled multiplex PCR, was used to amplify TCRbeta CDR3 regions from genomic DNA. In the authors' own workflow: Within the assay, amplification of reference gene primers was used to estimate how many nucleated cells each sample contained. To quantify the absolute abundance of each unique TCRbeta CDR3 rearrangement, sequence reads were collapsed and filtered. For each sample, productive Simpson clonality was calculated by taking the square root of Simpson's diversity index across productive rearrangements. Held by TCRdb, this immuneACCESS table contains in-frame sequences only and omits some clones. Under half of the omission traces to an unresolved V gene where checked; the cause of the rest is unknown. That table supplies the V and J calls and clone size; D and trimming were determined from the DNA. This sample has about 270,000 clones in its table, and around 87% of those were observed once. Over 2% of the sample lies in the top ten.

Sequenced sample: peripheral blood. The V and J genes are TRBV11-1 and TRBJ1-2; the junction holds 7 bases that match TRBD1. The origin of this receptor is a woman aged 50 to 65 with acute or convalescent COVID-19. CDR3 sequence: CASSPTGFRYGYTF. The nucleotides read TGTGCCAGCAGCCCGACAGGGTTTAGGTATGGCTACACCTTC.